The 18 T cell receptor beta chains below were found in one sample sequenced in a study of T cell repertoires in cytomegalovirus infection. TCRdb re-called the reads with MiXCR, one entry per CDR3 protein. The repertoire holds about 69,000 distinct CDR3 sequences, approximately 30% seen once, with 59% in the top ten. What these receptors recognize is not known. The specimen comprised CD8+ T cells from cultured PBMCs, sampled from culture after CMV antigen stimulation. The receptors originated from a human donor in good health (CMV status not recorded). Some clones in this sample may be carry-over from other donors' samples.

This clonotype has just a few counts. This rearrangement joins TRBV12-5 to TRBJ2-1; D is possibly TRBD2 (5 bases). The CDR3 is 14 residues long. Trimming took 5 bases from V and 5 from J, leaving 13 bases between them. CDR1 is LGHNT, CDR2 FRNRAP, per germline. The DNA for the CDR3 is TGTGCTAGTGGTCCGGGGTGGACGGACAATGAGCAGTTCTTC. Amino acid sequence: CASGPGWTDNEQFF.

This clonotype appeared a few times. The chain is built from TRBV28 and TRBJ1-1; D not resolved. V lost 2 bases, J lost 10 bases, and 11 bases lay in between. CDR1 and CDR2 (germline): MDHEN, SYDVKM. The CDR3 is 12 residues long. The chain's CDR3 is CASSLQEGVAFF. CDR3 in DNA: TGTGCCAGCAGTTTACAGGAGGGAGTAGCTTTCTTT. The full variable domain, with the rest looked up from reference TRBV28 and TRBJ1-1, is DVKVTQSSRYLVKRTGEKVFLECVQDMDHENMFWYRQDPGLGLRLIYFSYDVKMKEKGDIPEGYSVSREKKERFSLILESASTNQTSMYLCASSLQEGVAFFGQGTRLTVV.

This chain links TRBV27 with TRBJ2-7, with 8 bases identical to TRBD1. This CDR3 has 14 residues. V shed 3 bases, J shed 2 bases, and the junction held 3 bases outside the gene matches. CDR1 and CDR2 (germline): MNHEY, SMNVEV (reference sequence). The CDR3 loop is CASSLGRGPYEQYF. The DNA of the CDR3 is TGTGCCAGCAGTTTGGGCAGGGGGCCCTACGAGCAGTACTTC.

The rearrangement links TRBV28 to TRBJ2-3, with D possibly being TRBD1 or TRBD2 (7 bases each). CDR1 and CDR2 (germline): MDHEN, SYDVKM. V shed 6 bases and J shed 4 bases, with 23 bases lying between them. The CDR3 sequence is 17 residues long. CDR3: CASSFIRGGGGADTQYF. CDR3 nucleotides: TGTGCCAGCAGCTTCATCAGGGGGGGGGGCGGCGCAGATACGCAGTATTTT.

The CDR3 here is CASSLRDRSYEQYF. CDR3 DNA sequence: TGTGCCAGCAGCCTGCGGGACAGGTCCTACGAGCAGTACTTC. The J gene is TRBJ2-7, the V gene TRBV5-4; 8 bases map to TRBD1. J was trimmed by 1 base and V by 4 bases; bases with no gene match: 4. In germline, CDR1 is SGHNT, CDR2 YYREEE (reference sequence). The CDR3 length is 14 residues.

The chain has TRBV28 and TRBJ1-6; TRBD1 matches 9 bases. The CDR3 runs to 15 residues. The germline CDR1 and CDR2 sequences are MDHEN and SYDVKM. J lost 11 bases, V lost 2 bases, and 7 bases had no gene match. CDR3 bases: TGTGCCAGCAGTTTAATGGGACAGGGCTATCCACCCCTCCACTTT. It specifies CASSLMGQGYPPLHF.

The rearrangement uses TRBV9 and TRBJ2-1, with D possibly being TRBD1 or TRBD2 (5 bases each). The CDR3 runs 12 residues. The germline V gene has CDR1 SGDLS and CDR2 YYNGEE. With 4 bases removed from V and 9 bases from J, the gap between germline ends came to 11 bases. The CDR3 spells CASSPHGGEQFF. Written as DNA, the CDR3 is TGTGCCAGCAGCCCTCATGGGGGTGAGCAGTTCTTC.

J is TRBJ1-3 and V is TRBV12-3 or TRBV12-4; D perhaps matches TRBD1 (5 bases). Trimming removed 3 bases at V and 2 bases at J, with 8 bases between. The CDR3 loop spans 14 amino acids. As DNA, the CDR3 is TGTGCCAGCAGTTTTGGGGGGACTGGAAACACCATATATTTT. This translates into CASSFGGTGNTIYF.

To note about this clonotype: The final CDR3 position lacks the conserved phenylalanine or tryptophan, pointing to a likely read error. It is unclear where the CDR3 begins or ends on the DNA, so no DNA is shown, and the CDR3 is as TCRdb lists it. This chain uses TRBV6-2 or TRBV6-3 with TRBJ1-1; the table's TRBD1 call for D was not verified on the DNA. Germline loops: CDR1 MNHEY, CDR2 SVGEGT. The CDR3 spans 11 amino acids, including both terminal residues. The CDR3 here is CASSYSGNTEA.

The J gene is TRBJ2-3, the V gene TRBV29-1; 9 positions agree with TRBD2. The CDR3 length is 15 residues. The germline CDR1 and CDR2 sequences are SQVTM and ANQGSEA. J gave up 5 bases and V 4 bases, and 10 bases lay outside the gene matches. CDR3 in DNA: TGCAGCGTTGCCGGGCTAGCGGGGTTTCTAGATACGCAGTATTTT. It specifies CSVAGLAGFLDTQYF.

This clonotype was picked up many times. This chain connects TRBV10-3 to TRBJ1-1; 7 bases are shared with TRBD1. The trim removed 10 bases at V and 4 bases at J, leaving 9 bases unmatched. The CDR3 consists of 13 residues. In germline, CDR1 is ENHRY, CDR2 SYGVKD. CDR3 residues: CATRQGGGTEAFF. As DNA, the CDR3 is TGTGCCACGCGACAGGGAGGGGGCACTGAAGCTTTCTTT.

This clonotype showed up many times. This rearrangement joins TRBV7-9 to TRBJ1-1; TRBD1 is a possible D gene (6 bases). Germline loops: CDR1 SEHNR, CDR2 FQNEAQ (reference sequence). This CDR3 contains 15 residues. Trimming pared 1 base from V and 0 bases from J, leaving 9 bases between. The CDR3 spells CASSLGGHMNTEAFF. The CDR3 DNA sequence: TGTGCCAGCAGCTTAGGGGGACACATGAACACTGAAGCTTTCTTT.

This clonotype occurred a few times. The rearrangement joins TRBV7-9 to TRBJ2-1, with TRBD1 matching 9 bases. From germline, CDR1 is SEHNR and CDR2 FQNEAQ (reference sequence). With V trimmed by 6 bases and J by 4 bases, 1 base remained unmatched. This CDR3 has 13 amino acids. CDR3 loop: CASRGQGYNEQFF. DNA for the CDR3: TGTGCCAGCAGAGGACAGGGGTACAATGAGCAGTTCTTC.

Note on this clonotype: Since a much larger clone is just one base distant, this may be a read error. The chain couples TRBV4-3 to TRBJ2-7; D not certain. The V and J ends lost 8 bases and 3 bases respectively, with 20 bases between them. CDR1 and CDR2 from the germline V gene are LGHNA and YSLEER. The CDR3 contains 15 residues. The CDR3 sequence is CASRPSVSRHYEQYF. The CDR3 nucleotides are TGCGCCAGCCGCCCGTCTGTTAGCAGGCACTACGAGCAGTACTTC.

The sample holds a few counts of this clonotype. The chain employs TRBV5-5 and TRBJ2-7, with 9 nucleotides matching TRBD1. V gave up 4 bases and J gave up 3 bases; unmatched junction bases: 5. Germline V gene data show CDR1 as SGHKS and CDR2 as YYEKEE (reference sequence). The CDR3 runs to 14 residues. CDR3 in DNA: TGTGCCAGCAGCGATACAGGGGGCCTCTACGAGCAGTACTTC. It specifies CASSDTGGLYEQYF.

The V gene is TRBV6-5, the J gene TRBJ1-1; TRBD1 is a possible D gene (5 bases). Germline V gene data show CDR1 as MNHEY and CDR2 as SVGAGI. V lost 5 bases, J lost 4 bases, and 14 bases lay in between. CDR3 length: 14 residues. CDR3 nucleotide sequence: TGTGCCAGCAGTCCGGGGGAGGGTATCACTGAAGCTTTCTTT. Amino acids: CASSPGEGITEAFF.

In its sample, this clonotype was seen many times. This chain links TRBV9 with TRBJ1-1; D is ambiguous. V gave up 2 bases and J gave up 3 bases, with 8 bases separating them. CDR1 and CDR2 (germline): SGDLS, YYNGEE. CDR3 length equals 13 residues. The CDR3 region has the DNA TGTGCCAGCAGCGTGGGAGGGTACACTGAAGCTTTCTTT. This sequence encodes CASSVGGYTEAFF.

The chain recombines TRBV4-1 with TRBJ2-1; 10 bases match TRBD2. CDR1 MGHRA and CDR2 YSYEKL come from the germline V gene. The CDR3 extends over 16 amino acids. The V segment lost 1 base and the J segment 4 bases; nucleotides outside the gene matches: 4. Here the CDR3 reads CASSQVGTSAYNEQFF. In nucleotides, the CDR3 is TGCGCCAGCAGCCAAGTTGGGACTAGCGCGTACAATGAGCAGTTCTTC.